This T cell receptor (beta chain) was recorded in a study of blood T cell repertoires in COVID-19. Background on the study: The analysed material was cDNA or gDNA that came from T cells, B-cell-depleted T cells, or PBMCs.

TCRdb's copy holds only in-frame clones and misses some; the assay was immunoSEQ multiplex PCR. The sample includes about 480,000 clones, roughly 90% seen only once; the top ten take about 1.7%. Germline V gene sequence: CDR1 LNHDA, CDR2 SQIVND (reference sequence). The J segment lost 4 bases and the V segment lost 5 bases, leaving 11 bases of the junction unmatched. The CDR3 contains 16 residues. The source is a woman in her forties who had recovered from COVID-19. Material for sequencing was PBMCs or T cells enriched from blood (not recorded which). The chain joins TRBV19 to TRBJ1-2, with 9 bases matching TRBD1. The CDR3 DNA is TGTGCCAGTAGTTTTCCAACGGGACAGGGTTCCTATGGCTACACCTTC. It translates to CASSFPTGQGSYGYTF.